What follows is one T cell receptor (beta chain) and its context. This clonotype has a single count. This receptor's antigen is unknown. Within one base of it there is no much larger clone, and no base qualities were kept. A single read makes a weak case. This specimen comes from a study of T cell repertoires in cytomegalovirus infection (dated by TCRdb to 2018 to 2020). Study-wide context: Recently identified HLA-C-restricted CMV epitopes, whose presentation resists viral immunomodulation, were targeted by peptide stimulations together with well-studied HLA-B-restricted epitopes. Donor HLA type was relevant to the analysis, because carriage of CMV infection together with the matching HLA type was indicated by public TCR beta signatures.

Reading from cysteine to phenylalanine, the CDR3 counts 16 amino acids. The sequence is cut down to CDR3 DNA, 48 bases in frame from base 1. At the junction V is shortened by 10 bases and J by 4 bases, with 25 bases in between. CDR1 and CDR2, per the germline V gene, are SNHLY and FYNNEI. What this sample's treatment or condition label stands for: in vitro stimulation with specific CMV peptide epitopes to enrich CMV-specific T cells. What the study reported, not specific to this receptor: Carriers of CMV infection plus the relevant HLA type were discriminated by the cumulative frequency of public TCR beta family members in the study cohort and in an independent approximately 340-donor cohort. The ex vivo response was dominated by HLA-C-restricted CMV-specific TCR beta clonotypes, which also provided the single most frequent clonotype in two of eight donors.

This sample was sequenced with an Illumina HiSeq 1500. TCRdb reanalyzed the raw reads on its own, using fastp at Q25 for trimming and MiXCR for clone calling, and kept in-frame beta chains. Each entry merges the rows of one CDR3 protein and shows their most common DNA and genes. This sample lists about 830,000 distinct CDR3 sequences; 30% to 35% were detected once. The ten largest clones add up to approximately 13% of the sample. The sample was cultured CD8+ T cells from PBMCs, taken from culture after CMV antigen stimulation. The TCR originated in a human donor in good health (CMV status not recorded). Some clones in this sample may be carry-over from other donors' samples. Recombination linked TRBV2 to TRBJ1-1; the D segment could be TRBD1, given 6 matching bases. The DNA sequence is given as TGTGCCACCCTGACGTACAGGGCGCCGCAAGTCACTGAAGCTTTCTTT. This encodes CATLTYRAPQVTEAFF.